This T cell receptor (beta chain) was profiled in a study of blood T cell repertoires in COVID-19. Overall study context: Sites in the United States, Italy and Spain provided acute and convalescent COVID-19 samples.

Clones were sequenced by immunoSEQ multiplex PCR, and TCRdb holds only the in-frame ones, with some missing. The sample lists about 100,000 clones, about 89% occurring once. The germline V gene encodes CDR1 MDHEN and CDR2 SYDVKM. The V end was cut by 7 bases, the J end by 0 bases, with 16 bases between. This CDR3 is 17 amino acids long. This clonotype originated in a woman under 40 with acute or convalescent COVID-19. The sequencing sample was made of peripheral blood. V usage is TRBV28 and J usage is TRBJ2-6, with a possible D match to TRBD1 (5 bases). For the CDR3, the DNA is TGTGCCAGCACGGTGGGGCAGACCAGCTCTGGGGCCAACGTCCTGACTTTC. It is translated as CASTVGQTSSGANVLTF.